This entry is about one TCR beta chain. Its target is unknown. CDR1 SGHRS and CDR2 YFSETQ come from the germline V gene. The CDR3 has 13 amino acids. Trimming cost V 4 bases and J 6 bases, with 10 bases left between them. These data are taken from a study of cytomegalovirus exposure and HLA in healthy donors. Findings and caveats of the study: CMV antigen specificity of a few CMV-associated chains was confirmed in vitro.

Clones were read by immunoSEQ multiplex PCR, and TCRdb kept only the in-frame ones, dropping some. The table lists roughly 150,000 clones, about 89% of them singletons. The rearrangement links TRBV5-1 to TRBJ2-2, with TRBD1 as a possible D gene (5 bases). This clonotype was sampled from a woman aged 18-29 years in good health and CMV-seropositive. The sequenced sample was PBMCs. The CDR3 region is CASSPVGAGELFF. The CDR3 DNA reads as TGCGCCAGCAGCCCGGTAGGGGCCGGGGAGCTGTTTTTT.